This T cell receptor (beta chain) emerged from a study of early T cells in non-severe SARS-CoV-2 infection. Study-level background: Unpaired chains resulted from sequencing bulk RNA of unsorted whole blood. Broader study findings: Reliance on VDJdb matching favored anti-spike CD8 responses; private and CD4 specificities were missed.

CDR3 length: 15 amino acids. V shed 7 bases and J shed 0 bases, with 15 bases lying between them. Germline V gene sequence: CDR1 SNHLY, CDR2 FYNNEI. Unique molecular identifiers were added to individual cDNA molecules. In TCRdb, the 5' RACE reads were re-called with MiXCR into one record per CDR3 protein. The sample has tens of thousands of distinct CDR3 sequences, 12% seen once. In its sample, this clonotype was seen many times. As yet, its antigen is unknown. This chain uses TRBV2 with TRBJ1-1; unclear D gene. This receptor was obtained from an adult who was a healthcare worker with PCR-confirmed SARS-CoV-2 infection or an uninfected control (not recorded which). The sample consisted of whole blood. In nucleotides, the CDR3 is TGTGCCAGCATTGGTTTAAGGGCCATGAACACTGAAGCTTTCTTT. It specifies CASIGLRAMNTEAFF.